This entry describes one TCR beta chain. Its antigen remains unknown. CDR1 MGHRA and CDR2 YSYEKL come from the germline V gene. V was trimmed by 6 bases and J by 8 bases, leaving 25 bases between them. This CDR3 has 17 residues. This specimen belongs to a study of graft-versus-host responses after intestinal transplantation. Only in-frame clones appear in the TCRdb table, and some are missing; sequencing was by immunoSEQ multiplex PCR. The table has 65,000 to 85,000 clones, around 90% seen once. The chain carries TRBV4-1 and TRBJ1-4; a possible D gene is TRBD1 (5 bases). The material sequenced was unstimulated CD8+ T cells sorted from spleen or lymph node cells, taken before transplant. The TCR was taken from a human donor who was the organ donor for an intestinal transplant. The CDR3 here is CASRKRSGAGVGEKLFF. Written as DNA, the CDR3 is TGCGCCAGCAGGAAACGGTCTGGGGCGGGAGTTGGGGAAAAACTGTTTTTT.